The sequence of this TCR beta chain was determined in a study of blood T cell repertoires in COVID-19. Clones were sequenced by immunoSEQ multiplex PCR, and TCRdb holds only the in-frame ones, with some missing. This table has about 200,000 clones, 86% appearing once. Sequenced material: peripheral blood. This clonotype originated in a man aged 30 to 39 who had recovered from COVID-19.

CDR3 in DNA: TGTGCCAGCATCCCCACTATCTACAATGAGCAGTTCTTC. Residues: CASIPTIYNEQFF. The J gene is TRBJ2-1, the V gene TRBV7-9; D remains ambiguous. This CDR3 is 13 amino acids long. Germline lookup yields CDR1 SEHNR and CDR2 FQNEAQ (reference sequence). The V end was cut by 7 bases, the J end by 3 bases, with 10 bases between.